This passage covers 27 T cell receptor beta chains from one sample sequenced in a study of blood T cells in healthy people across ages. It was with a sample-barcoded 5' primer and a J-beta primer mix that a second PCR of roughly 7 to 12 cycles was run. TCRdb reprocessed the 5' RACE reads with MiXCR, giving one entry per CDR3 protein. The sample yields some 920,000 distinct CDR3 sequences, 45% to 60% seen once. The sample comprised blood. The receptors come from a woman aged 55-69 years in good health.

The chain combines TRBV10-3 with TRBJ2-3, with 11 positions matching TRBD2. Looked up from germline, CDR1 is ENHRY and CDR2 is SYGVKD. The CDR3 spans 15 residues. The J segment lost 2 bases and the V segment lost 7 bases, leaving 5 bases of the junction unmatched. CDR3 sequence: CAIKSLAGATDTQYF. As DNA, the CDR3 is TGTGCCATCAAATCACTAGCGGGAGCCACAGATACGCAGTATTTT.

The J gene is TRBJ2-1, the V gene TRBV4-3; 9 bases match TRBD2. CDR3 length: 16 residues. Germline CDR1 reads LGHNA; CDR2 reads YSLEER. V gave up 3 bases and J gave up 6 bases; unmatched junction bases: 9. The CDR3 DNA reads TGCGCCAGCAGCCAGTTTGTGACTAGCGGAAGCAATGAGCAGTTCTTC. It specifies CASSQFVTSGSNEQFF.

V gene TRBV15 combines with J gene TRBJ1-6, with D uncertain. Between the trimmed V and J ends, which lost 5 bases and 12 bases, there was a span of 20 bases. CDR3 length equals 15 residues. Germline lookup yields CDR1 LNHNV and CDR2 YYDKDF (reference sequence). The CDR3 is CATSGRRMGLRPLHF. CDR3 coding DNA: TGTGCCACCAGCGGTAGACGGATGGGCTTAAGACCCCTCCACTTT. The full variable domain, with the rest looked up from reference TRBV15 and TRBJ1-6, is DAMVIQNPRYQVTQFGKPVTLSCSQTLNHNVMYWYQQKSSQAPKLLFHYYDKDFNNEADTPDNFQSRRPNTSFCFLDIRSPGLGDTAMYLCATSGRRMGLRPLHFGNGTRLTVT.

The chain has TRBV25-1 and TRBJ1-1, with D possibly TRBD1 on 5 matching bases. Germline lookup yields CDR1 MGHDK and CDR2 SYGVNS. V gave up 3 bases and J gave up 2 bases, with 13 bases separating them. The CDR3 is made up of 15 amino acids. For the CDR3, the DNA is TGTGCCAGCAGTGAGGGGGGAAGAATAAACACTGAAGCTTTCTTT. Translated: CASSEGGRINTEAFF.

Turning to this clonotype: The junction shows a germline mismatch at one end, possibly a read error. The chain has TRBV10-3 and TRBJ1-1; D is undetermined. The CDR3 loop spans 14 amino acids. In germline, CDR1 is ENHRY, CDR2 SYGVKD. The CDR3 coding sequence is TGTGTCATCAGTGAGAGAACAGTGAACACTGAAGCTTTCTTT. It codes for CVISERTVNTEAFF.

This clonotype was observed a handful of times. The chain joins TRBV7-7 to TRBJ2-5, with D uncertain. V lost 6 bases and J lost 5, with 7 bases in between. The CDR3 covers 11 residues. Germline V lookup: CDR1 SSHAT, CDR2 FNYEAQ (reference sequence). CDR3 DNA sequence: TGTGCCAGCAGAAACGGGGAGACCCAGTACTTC. Translation: CASRNGETQYF.

This chain links TRBV20-1 with TRBJ2-5, with a tentative D call TRBD1 (6 bases). V was trimmed by 0 bases and J by 7 bases, leaving 9 bases between them. Germline V lookup: CDR1 DFQATT, CDR2 SNEGSKA (reference sequence). The CDR3 has 12 amino acids. The CDR3: CSARDEGGTQYF. The DNA of the CDR3 is TGCAGTGCTAGAGATGAAGGGGGGACCCAGTACTTC.

This clonotype was observed a few times. This chain connects TRBV15 to TRBJ2-5; D might be TRBD2 (5 bases). Deletions cut 0 bases from V and 5 bases from J, with 13 bases between. Germline assignment: CDR1 LNHNV and CDR2 YYDKDF (reference sequence). The CDR3 is made up of 15 amino acids. The CDR3 region has the DNA TGTGCCACCAGCAGAGATATGGGAGTGGCGGAGACCCAGTACTTC. It translates to CATSRDMGVAETQYF.

This clonotype has just a few counts. The J gene is TRBJ2-2, the V gene TRBV20-1; D perhaps matches TRBD2 (6 bases). Germline CDR1 DFQATT, CDR2 SNEGSKA (reference sequence). V lost 3 bases, J lost 4 bases, and 12 bases lay in between. The CDR3 has 14 residues. CDR3 sequence (DNA): TGCAGTGCTAGTACGGGGGTCGGCACCGGGGAGCTGTTTTTT. This gives the protein CSASTGVGTGELFF.

This clonotype was detected only a few times. This chain uses TRBV6-6 with TRBJ1-5, with a weak D call TRBD1 (5 bases). CDR1 and CDR2 from the germline V gene are MNHNY and SVGAGI (reference sequence). Trimming pared 6 bases from V and 0 bases from J, leaving 15 bases between. The CDR3 has 16 amino acids. The CDR3, as DNA: TGTGCCAGCAGCCGCAAGACAGTCACTAGCAATCAGCCCCAGCATTTT. This gives the protein CASSRKTVTSNQPQHF.

This chain uses TRBV7-2 with TRBJ2-7, with TRBD1 identical over 8 bases. This CDR3 contains 15 residues. Trimming took 1 base from V and 5 from J; bases not matched to a gene: 7. CDR1 is SGHTA, CDR2 FQGNSA, per germline. The DNA for the CDR3 is TGTGCCAGCAGCTTAGATATCAGGGGGCTCCACGAGCAGTACTTC. Translated: CASSLDIRGLHEQYF.

At least ten counts were recorded for this clonotype. The V gene is TRBV20-1, the J gene TRBJ2-7; tentatively, D is TRBD2 (6 bases). Trimming removed 1 base from V and 4 bases from J, with 8 bases in between. The CDR3 loop spans 12 amino acids. Germline V CDR1 and CDR2: DFQATT, SNEGSKA (reference sequence). The CDR3 spells CSARVAEYEQYF. CDR3 nucleotides: TGCAGTGCTAGAGTAGCGGAGTACGAGCAGTACTTC.

V usage is TRBV29-1 and J usage is TRBJ2-6; weak D call: TRBD1 (6 bases). V was shortened by 8 bases and J by 0 bases, with 17 bases between the two germline ends. The CDR3 covers 16 residues. Germline V gene sequence: CDR1 SQVTM, CDR2 ANQGSEA. CDR3: CSIDTGFSSGANVLTF. CDR3 bases: TGCAGCATAGATACAGGGTTCAGCTCTGGGGCCAACGTCCTGACTTTC.

The chain employs TRBV7-9 and TRBJ1-6; D is unresolved. Trimming stripped 1 base from V and 12 bases from J, with 7 bases between. Germline CDR1 is SEHNR and CDR2 is FQNEAQ (reference sequence). CDR3 length equals 12 residues. CDR3: CASSLGVEPLHF. In nucleotides, the CDR3 is TGTGCCAGCAGCTTAGGCGTCGAACCCCTCCACTTT. The full variable domain, with the rest looked up from reference TRBV7-9 and TRBJ1-6, is DTGVSQNPRHKITKRGQNVTFRCDPISEHNRLYWYRQTLGQGPEFLTYFQNEAQLEKSRLLSDRFSAERPKGSFSTLEIQRTEQGDSAMYLCASSLGVEPLHFGNGTRLTVT.

This sequence joins TRBV7-2 and TRBJ1-4, with D unresolved. CDR1 and CDR2 (germline): SGHTA, FQGNSA. CDR3 length: 14 residues. Between the trimmed V and J ends, which lost 6 bases and 1 base, there was a span of 9 bases. This chain's CDR3 is CASSSQRTNEKLFF. CDR3 DNA sequence: TGTGCCAGCAGTTCGCAGCGAACTAATGAAAAACTGTTTTTT. Full variable domain (remainder filled in from reference TRBV7-2 and TRBJ1-4): GAGVSQSPSNKVTEKGKDVELRCDPISGHTALYWYRQSLGQGLEFLIYFQGNSAPDKSGLPSDRFSAERTGGSVSTLTIQRTQQEDSAVYLCASSSQRTNEKLFFGSGTQLSVL.

The J gene is TRBJ1-2, the V gene TRBV20-1, with D perhaps TRBD1 (5 bases). The CDR3 sequence is 15 residues long. V was trimmed by 0 bases and J by 4 bases, leaving 15 bases between them. The V gene's germline CDR1 is DFQATT and CDR2 SNEGSKA (reference sequence). The CDR3 nucleotides read TGCAGTGCTAGAGACCTCTTCGGGACCACCTATGGCTACACCTTC. Protein: CSARDLFGTTYGYTF.

The chain uses TRBV2 and TRBJ2-7, with 10 bases that match TRBD1. The CDR3 is 20 residues long. CDR1 SNHLY and CDR2 FYNNEI come from the germline V gene. The V segment lost 5 bases and the J segment 2 bases; nucleotides outside the gene matches: 21. Here the CDR3 DNA reads TGTGCCAGCAGTAAAGATTACGGGACAGGGGATCCCTACGATACCTACGAGCAGTACTTC. It specifies CASSKDYGTGDPYDTYEQYF.

This rearrangement joins TRBV27 to TRBJ2-7; the match to TRBD2 covers 10 bases. The germline CDR1 and CDR2 sequences are MNHEY and SMNVEV (reference sequence). The J segment lost 0 bases and the V segment lost 8 bases, leaving 10 bases of the junction unmatched. The CDR3 covers 16 residues. CDR3 nucleotide sequence: TGTGCCAGCCGATTTAGCGGGAGGACCTACTCCTACGAGCAGTACTTC. Translating gives CASRFSGRTYSYEQYF.

This clonotype has a single count. The junction departs from the called germline gene at one end, perhaps through a read error. The V and J genes are TRBV6-2 or TRBV6-3 and TRBJ1-2; the D gene is possibly TRBD1 (5 bases). Germline V lookup: CDR1 MNHEY, CDR2 SVGEGT. The CDR3 is 17 residues long. The DNA of the CDR3 is TGTGCCAGCAGGTTTCCGGGACCTCTAAACGAGGGTTCTGGCTGCACCTTC. Translated, it gives CASRFPGPLNEGSGCTF.

The chain couples TRBV10-2 to TRBJ2-7; 13 positions agree with TRBD2. V shed 6 bases, J shed 7 bases, and the junction held 9 bases outside the gene matches. Germline V gene lookup returns CDR1 WSHSY and CDR2 SAAADI. The CDR3 runs 15 residues. CDR3 DNA sequence: TGCGCCAGCAGCACCGGGACTAGCGGGGTTGGAGAGCAGTACTTC. Amino acid sequence: CASSTGTSGVGEQYF.

The rearrangement links TRBV6-6 to TRBJ2-5; possibly TRBD1 or TRBD2 for D (6 bases each). Trimming removed 3 bases from V and 13 bases from J, with 24 bases in between. The CDR3 runs 15 residues. Germline values: CDR1 MNHNY, CDR2 SVGAGI (reference sequence). CDR3 protein: CASSYPGGGTQFRYF. The CDR3 DNA sequence: TGTGCCAGCAGTTATCCCGGAGGGGGGACCCAGTTTAGGTACTTC.

The chain joins TRBV29-1 to TRBJ2-5; D is possibly TRBD2 (7 bases). This CDR3 has 15 residues. V was cut by 1 base and J by 5 bases, with 17 bases left in between. From germline, CDR1 is SQVTM and CDR2 ANQGSEA. This CDR3 reads CSVEGGREYSETQYF. The CDR3, as DNA: TGCAGCGTTGAAGGGGGGCGGGAGTATTCGGAGACCCAGTACTTC.

This clonotype occurred a few times. The J gene is TRBJ2-5, the V gene TRBV18, with 7 positions matching TRBD1. Trimming took 6 bases from V and 0 from J; bases not matched to a gene: 13. CDR3 length: 17 residues. Germline-derived CDR1 and CDR2 are KGHSH and LQKENI. CDR3 sequence (DNA): TGTGCCAGCTCCCGGACCCCGGGACAGATGTACCAAGAGACCCAGTACTTC. Translation gives CASSRTPGQMYQETQYF. Looking up the rest from reference TRBV18 and TRBJ2-5 gives the full variable domain: NAGVMQNPRHLVRRRGQEARLRCSPMKGHSHVYWYRQLPEEGLKFMVYLQKENIIDESGMPKERFSAEFPKEGPSILRIQQVVRGDSAAYFCASSRTPGQMYQETQYFGPGTRLLVL.

The V call is TRBV18, the J call TRBJ2-5; possible D gene TRBD2, 6 bases. The better agreement between TRBJ2-7 and the DNA end casts doubt on the J call. Germline loops: CDR1 KGHSH, CDR2 LQKENI. The CDR3 totals 16 residues. CDR3 DNA: TGTGCCAGCTCACCCTGGGGCCTTTTCGGGAGCTACGAGCAGTACTTC. Its translation: CASSPWGLFGSYEQYF.

This clonotype showed up just a few times. The rearrangement joins TRBV4-1 to TRBJ1-2; D not certain. V was cut by 4 bases and J by 2 bases, with 11 bases left in between. The CDR3 covers 14 residues. CDR1 is MGHRA, CDR2 YSYEKL, per germline. In nucleotides, the CDR3 is TGCGCCAGCAGCCCTGGGATCGCCAACTATGGCTACACCTTC. Amino acids: CASSPGIANYGYTF.

Concerning this clonotype itself: At one boundary the junction diverges from the germline segment, which might be a read error. The chain recombines TRBV12-3 or TRBV12-4 with TRBJ2-2; TRBD2 matches 10 bases. The CDR3 spans 14 residues. CDR3 bases: TGTGCCAGCAGCTTAGCGGGAGGCACCGGGGAGCTGTTTTTT. Its protein is CASSLAGGTGELFF.

The chain carries TRBV27 and TRBJ2-7; D gene unclear. Trimming took off 2 bases at V and 3 bases at J, with 11 bases between the two ends. The CDR3 has 14 amino acids. CDR1 and CDR2 (germline): MNHEY, SMNVEV (reference sequence). The CDR3 sequence: CASSLLSSFYEQYF. The CDR3 DNA sequence: TGTGCCAGCAGTTTACTGAGTTCTTTCTACGAGCAGTACTTC.